These T cell receptor beta chains were read from a single sample in a study of T cell responses to AZD1222 COVID-19 vaccine. Method: immunoSEQ multiplex PCR; TCRdb's copy keeps in-frame clones and lacks some. The table lists 90,000 to 100,000 clones, around 89% of them singletons, with roughly 12% in the top ten. The specimen comprised peripheral blood, sampled 28 days after the second AZD1222 dose. These receptors all stem from an adult who received the AZD1222 COVID-19 vaccine. Both conserved end residues are part of each CDR3. The D gene is left open where the match is weak. Some rows have no size entry. The others give once, few or many, or a class for an expanded clone.

DNA	CDR3	size	V	J	D
TGCAGCGTTCGGACTAGCTACAATGAGCAGTTCTTC	CSVRTSYNEQFF	-	TRBV29-1	TRBJ2-1	TRBD2
TGTGCCAGCAGTAAGGACAGGGGGCTGGGGACCCAGTACTTC	CASSKDRGLGTQYF	once	TRBV27	TRBJ2-5	TRBD1
TGTGCCAGCAGCCTTGGGGGGGAACAGCCCCAGCATTTT	CASSLGGEQPQHF	-	TRBV27	TRBJ1-5	-
TGTGCCAGCGCCTTGGACAGGGTGACTGAAGCTTTCTTT	CASALDRVTEAFF	once	TRBV6-6	TRBJ1-1	TRBD1
TGTGCCAGCAGCTCACCCGGGACTAGCGGTCAAGAGACCCAGTACTTC	CASSSPGTSGQETQYF	once	TRBV13	TRBJ2-5	TRBD2
TGTGCCAGCAGTGTGGGGCAGGGGACCGAGACAGAGACCCAGTACTTC	CASSVGQGTETETQYF	-	TRBV2	TRBJ2-5	-
TGTGCCAGCAGTGATTCACCCAACTGGACAGGGCAGTCCTACGAGCAGTACTTC	CASSDSPNWTGQSYEQYF	-	TRBV2	TRBJ2-7	TRBD1
TGTGCCAGCAGCCCTATCGGCTCTACGGGAAGCAATCAGCCCCAGCATTTT	CASSPIGSTGSNQPQHF	-	TRBV7-8	TRBJ1-5	-
TGCGCCAGCAGCCCCCCGAGGGGACACACAGATACGCAGTATTTT	CASSPPRGHTDTQYF	-	TRBV5-1	TRBJ2-3	-
TGTGCCAGCAGCGCTACGACTAGCGGGGTCACAGATACGCAGTATTTT	CASSATTSGVTDTQYF	-	TRBV9	TRBJ2-3	TRBD2
TGTGCCAGCAGTCGCAGGGCTTTTGGAGAGACCCAGTACTTC	CASSRRAFGETQYF	-	TRBV6-2/TRBV6-3	TRBJ2-5	-
TGTGCCAGCAGACTGGACTCCTCCTACGAGCAGTACTTC	CASRLDSSYEQYF	-	TRBV12-3/TRBV12-4	TRBJ2-7	-
TGTGCCAGCAGTGTAGCAGGGGGGCTCTACAATGAGCAGTTCTTC	CASSVAGGLYNEQFF	-	TRBV2	TRBJ2-1	-
TGTGCCAGCAGTTGGGGGACACAGACCTACGAGCAGTACTTC	CASSWGTQTYEQYF	-	TRBV27	TRBJ2-7	-
TGTGCCAGCAGCTTACCAGGAACGAGGGGCTACACCTTC	CASSLPGTRGYTF	-	TRBV5-8	TRBJ1-2	-
TGTGCCAGCAGCTTAGCGCAGAATAGGACAGGGGGCAATGAGCAGTTCTTC	CASSLAQNRTGGNEQFF	once	TRBV7-6	TRBJ2-1	TRBD1
TGCAGTGCTCCCGGACAGGCGGAGCACACCTTC	CSAPGQAEHTF	-	TRBV20-1	TRBJ1-2	TRBD1
TGTGCCAGTAGTATAGAACTCAGGGGGATTTATGGCTACACCTTC	CASSIELRGIYGYTF	once	TRBV19	TRBJ1-2	TRBD1
TGCGCCAGCAGGGCACCCGGGACTAGCGGGTTCTACGAGCAGTACTTC	CASRAPGTSGFYEQYF	-	TRBV4-1	TRBJ2-7	TRBD2
TGTGCCAGTACCTCCGGGACTAGCGGGAGGGCCCTCAATGAGCAGTTCTTC	CASTSGTSGRALNEQFF	-	TRBV19	TRBJ2-1	TRBD2
TGTGCTAGTGGTCCAGGGGTTGAAACCTATGGCTACACCTTC	CASGPGVETYGYTF	-	TRBV12-5	TRBJ1-2	-
TGTGCCAGCAGCATCAGGCCGACACACCAAGAGACCCAGTACTTC	CASSIRPTHQETQYF	-	TRBV21-1	TRBJ2-5	-
TGTGCCAGCAGTACAGGGTTCACCGGGGAGCTGTTTTTT	CASSTGFTGELFF	-	TRBV6-5	TRBJ2-2	-
TGTGCCTGGAGTCCCCTTAGAGGGACGGGCAATCAGCCCCAGCATTTT	CAWSPLRGTGNQPQHF	-	TRBV30	TRBJ1-5	-
TGCAGTGCTAGTATTGCTAGCGGGAGGAGCGAGCAGTACTTC	CSASIASGRSEQYF	-	TRBV20-1	TRBJ2-7	TRBD2
TGTGCCAGCAGCCCGAAGGCCAGCAATCAGCCCCAGCATTTT	CASSPKASNQPQHF	-	TRBV7-2	TRBJ1-5	-
TGTGCCAGCTCAAGGCAGGTGTTTCCTTACGAGCAGTACTTC	CASSRQVFPYEQYF	-	TRBV18	TRBJ2-7	-
TGTGCCATCAGTAATGGACAAGGAGCTACGGCGCAGTACTTC	CAISNGQGATAQYF	-	TRBV10-3	TRBJ2-7	-
TGTGCCAGCTCACCCCCAATTCAGGGGCGCTACACCTTC	CASSPPIQGRYTF	-	TRBV18	TRBJ1-2	-
TGTGCCAGCAGCGTACTAGGGAGGGGGATTGAGCAGTTCTTC	CASSVLGRGIEQFF	-	TRBV6-5	TRBJ2-1	-
TGCGCCAGCAGCTTGGGCACTAGCGGAGCCCGAAGCACAGATACGCAGTATTTT	CASSLGTSGARSTDTQYF	-	TRBV5-1	TRBJ2-3	TRBD2
TGCGCCAGCGGGGTCCGACAGGGGGTTGACTATGGCTACACCTTC	CASGVRQGVDYGYTF	-	TRBV10-1	TRBJ1-2	TRBD1
TGTGCCAGCACCGCCGACAGTCTTGGGAACGAAAAACTGTTTTTT	CASTADSLGNEKLFF	-	TRBV6-5	TRBJ1-4	-
TGCGCCAGCAGTTTTGGGCCACCTACGCAGTATTTT	CASSFGPPTQYF	-	TRBV5-1	TRBJ2-3	-
TGTGCCAGCAGCTTATTAGGGGCCAGGGGGCTACTGAACACTGAAGCTTTCTTT	CASSLLGARGLLNTEAFF	-	TRBV5-6	TRBJ1-1	TRBD1
TGTGCCACCAGTGACGCTAGACAGGGGGCAGGGACAGATACGCAGTATTTT	CATSDARQGAGTDTQYF	few	TRBV24-1	TRBJ2-3	TRBD1
TGTGCCAGCAGTTACTTGGCAGGGAAGGATGGCTACACCTTC	CASSYLAGKDGYTF	-	TRBV6-5	TRBJ1-2	-
TGTGCCAGTAGTTGGACGAGGGGGACTGAAGCTTTCTTT	CASSWTRGTEAFF	-	TRBV19	TRBJ1-1	-
TGTGCCAGCAGCACAAGGACTAGCGGGAGCCTATACGAGCAGTACTTC	CASSTRTSGSLYEQYF	-	TRBV5-4	TRBJ2-7	TRBD2
TGTGCCAGCAGCAATGCGCAGGGGGCCGTTGAAAAACTGTTTTTT	CASSNAQGAVEKLFF	-	TRBV5-4	TRBJ1-4	TRBD1
TGTGCCAGCAGTTTGGGACAGGGGGCCAAGTATGGCTACACCTTC	CASSLGQGAKYGYTF	few	TRBV27	TRBJ1-2	TRBD1
TGTGCCAGCAGCCCCCAAAGCGGGGTAAACAATGAGCAGTTCTTC	CASSPQSGVNNEQFF	-	TRBV7-3	TRBJ2-1	TRBD2